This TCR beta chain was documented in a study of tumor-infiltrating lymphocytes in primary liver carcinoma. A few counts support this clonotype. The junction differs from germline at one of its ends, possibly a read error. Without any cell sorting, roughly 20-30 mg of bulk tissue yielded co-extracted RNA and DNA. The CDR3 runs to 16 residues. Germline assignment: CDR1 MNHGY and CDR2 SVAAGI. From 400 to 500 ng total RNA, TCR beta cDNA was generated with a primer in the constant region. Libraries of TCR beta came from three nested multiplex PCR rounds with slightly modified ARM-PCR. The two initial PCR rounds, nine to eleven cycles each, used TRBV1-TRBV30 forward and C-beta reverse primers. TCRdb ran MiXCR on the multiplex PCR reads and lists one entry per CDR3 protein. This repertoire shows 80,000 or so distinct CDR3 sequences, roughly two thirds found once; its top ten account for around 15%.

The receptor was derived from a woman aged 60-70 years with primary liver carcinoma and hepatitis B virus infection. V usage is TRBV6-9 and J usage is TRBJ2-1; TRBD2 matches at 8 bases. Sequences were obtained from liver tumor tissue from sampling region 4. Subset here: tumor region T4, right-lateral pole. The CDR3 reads CASSFTSGRYYNEQFF. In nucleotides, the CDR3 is TGTGCTAGCAGCTTTACAAGCGGGAGATATTACAATGAGCAGTTTTTC.